Listed below are T cell receptor beta chains from one sample, sequenced in a study of somatic mutations in cytotoxic T cells in rheumatoid arthritis. Assay: immunoSEQ multiplex PCR; the TCRdb copy retains only in-frame clones and omits some. The data contain 9,400 or so clones, around 75% of them singletons. Input material: CD8+ T cells sorted from blood. These receptors all stem from a woman between 50 and 59 years old in good health. The CDR3 runs from the conserved cysteine through the conserved F or W. The order of the fields is D gene, J gene, CDR3 length, clone size, V gene, CDR3 DNA, CDR3 protein. A D gene is named only where the DNA matches it firmly. Only some rows state a clone size, as once, few, many or a class for expanded clones.

d_call: NA
j_call: TRBJ2-7
cdr3_length: 15
clone_size: few
v_call: TRBV29-1
cdr3_nt: TGCAGCGTTGATCTGGAGGGGGGGGCGTCAGCCGAGCAGTACTTC
cdr3_aa: CSVDLEGGASAEQYF

d_call: TRBD2
j_call: TRBJ2-7
cdr3_length: 14
clone_size: NA
v_call: TRBV6-1
cdr3_nt: TGTGCCAGCAGTGGCCGGGGGGGTCGTTACGAGCAGTACTTC
cdr3_aa: CASSGRGGRYEQYF

d_call: NA
j_call: TRBJ2-7
cdr3_length: 13
clone_size: NA
v_call: TRBV7-9
cdr3_nt: TGTGCCAGCAGCCTGGACAGTGCCTACGAGCAGTACTTC
cdr3_aa: CASSLDSAYEQYF

d_call: TRBD2
j_call: TRBJ2-7
cdr3_length: 16
clone_size: NA
v_call: TRBV27
cdr3_nt: TGTGCCAGCAGTTTATTAACTAGCGGGGGACCCTACGAGCAGTACTTC
cdr3_aa: CASSLLTSGGPYEQYF

d_call: TRBD1
j_call: TRBJ1-1
cdr3_length: 13
clone_size: medium-sized
v_call: TRBV30
cdr3_nt: TGTGCCGGCCGGGACAGGCTTCCCACTGAAGCTTTCTTT
cdr3_aa: CAGRDRLPTEAFF

d_call: NA
j_call: TRBJ1-1
cdr3_length: 13
clone_size: NA
v_call: TRBV9
cdr3_nt: TGTGCCAGCAGCGACGGGAGGGGGACTGAAGCTTTCTTT
cdr3_aa: CASSDGRGTEAFF

d_call: TRBD2
j_call: TRBJ2-7
cdr3_length: 16
clone_size: NA
v_call: TRBV19
cdr3_nt: TGTGCCAGTAGTATAGATCATGGTAGCGGGCGATACGAGCAGTACTTC
cdr3_aa: CASSIDHGSGRYEQYF

d_call: NA
j_call: TRBJ2-7
cdr3_length: 14
clone_size: NA
v_call: TRBV19
cdr3_nt: TGTGCCAGTAGTATAGGGGCTCCTGCCTACGAGCAGTACTTC
cdr3_aa: CASSIGAPAYEQYF

d_call: NA
j_call: TRBJ2-7
cdr3_length: 12
clone_size: NA
v_call: TRBV7-9
cdr3_nt: TGTGCCAGCAGCTTAGAGGGGTGGGAGCAGTACTTC
cdr3_aa: CASSLEGWEQYF

d_call: NA
j_call: TRBJ1-2
cdr3_length: 14
clone_size: NA
v_call: TRBV29-1
cdr3_nt: TGCAGCGCAAAAGACAGCTCACGCAACTATGGCTACACCTTC
cdr3_aa: CSAKDSSRNYGYTF

d_call: NA
j_call: TRBJ1-3
cdr3_length: 12
clone_size: NA
v_call: TRBV10-3
cdr3_nt: TGTGCCATCGTGGGGCCGGGAAACACCATATATTTT
cdr3_aa: CAIVGPGNTIYF

d_call: TRBD1
j_call: TRBJ2-1
cdr3_length: 13
clone_size: NA
v_call: TRBV4-1
cdr3_nt: TGCGCCAGCAGACGAGACAGGGAAAATGAGCAGTTCTTC
cdr3_aa: CASRRDRENEQFF

d_call: NA
j_call: TRBJ2-1
cdr3_length: 14
clone_size: NA
v_call: TRBV13
cdr3_nt: TGTGCCAGCAGCTTAGGGGCCCTTAAAGATGAGCAGTTCTTC
cdr3_aa: CASSLGALKDEQFF

d_call: TRBD1
j_call: TRBJ2-7
cdr3_length: 16
clone_size: NA
v_call: TRBV19
cdr3_nt: TGTGCCAGTAGTATAGGGAGTGGGACAGGGGGCGACGAGCAGTACTTC
cdr3_aa: CASSIGSGTGGDEQYF

d_call: NA
j_call: TRBJ2-1
cdr3_length: 14
clone_size: once
v_call: TRBV2
cdr3_nt: TGTGCCAGCAGCCCCCGGGGGATATACAATGAGCAGTTCTTC
cdr3_aa: CASSPRGIYNEQFF

d_call: TRBD1
j_call: TRBJ1-4
cdr3_length: 16
clone_size: NA
v_call: TRBV5-5
cdr3_nt: TGTGCCAGCAGCGAAGGACAGGGTTGGTTTGATGAAAAACTGTTTTTT
cdr3_aa: CASSEGQGWFDEKLFF

d_call: NA
j_call: TRBJ2-7
cdr3_length: 17
clone_size: once
v_call: TRBV15
cdr3_nt: TGTGCCACCAGCAGCGGTCCAGGGTTGGGGGCCTGGGGCGAGCAGTACTTC
cdr3_aa: CATSSGPGLGAWGEQYF

d_call: TRBD2
j_call: TRBJ2-7
cdr3_length: 14
clone_size: few
v_call: TRBV7-2
cdr3_nt: TGTGCCAGCAGCTCGGGACTAGCTCTGGGCGAGCAGTACTTC
cdr3_aa: CASSSGLALGEQYF

d_call: NA
j_call: TRBJ1-1
cdr3_length: 13
clone_size: NA
v_call: TRBV19
cdr3_nt: TGTGCCAGTAGTATAATGGGGGGCACTGAAGCTTTCTTT
cdr3_aa: CASSIMGGTEAFF

d_call: NA
j_call: TRBJ1-5
cdr3_length: 15
clone_size: NA
v_call: TRBV4-1
cdr3_nt: TGCGCCAGCAGCCAAGATCTGGCGGCTGGAGTGGCCCAGCATTTT
cdr3_aa: CASSQDLAAGVAQHF

d_call: TRBD1
j_call: TRBJ1-5
cdr3_length: 16
clone_size: NA
v_call: TRBV7-9
cdr3_nt: TGTGCCAGCAGCTTTGGTGGACAGGGTATCGGTCAGCCCCAGCATTTT
cdr3_aa: CASSFGGQGIGQPQHF

d_call: TRBD2
j_call: TRBJ2-5
cdr3_length: 15
clone_size: NA
v_call: TRBV28
cdr3_nt: TGTGCCAGCAGTCAAACTAGCGGGGGGCAAGAGACCCAGTACTTC
cdr3_aa: CASSQTSGGQETQYF

d_call: NA
j_call: TRBJ1-2
cdr3_length: 13
clone_size: few
v_call: TRBV4-2
cdr3_nt: TGTGCCAGCAGCCAAGAGTTCTACTATGGCTACACCTTC
cdr3_aa: CASSQEFYYGYTF

d_call: TRBD2
j_call: TRBJ2-3
cdr3_length: 15
clone_size: NA
v_call: TRBV6-4
cdr3_nt: TGTGCCAGCAGTACGAGCGGGGGAAGCACAGATACGCAGTATTTT
cdr3_aa: CASSTSGGSTDTQYF

d_call: NA
j_call: TRBJ1-1
cdr3_length: 11
clone_size: few
v_call: TRBV9
cdr3_nt: TGTGCCAGCAGCAGGGGCACTGAAGCTTTCTTT
cdr3_aa: CASSRGTEAFF

d_call: NA
j_call: TRBJ1-1
cdr3_length: 11
clone_size: NA
v_call: TRBV29-1
cdr3_nt: TGCAGCGTTTGGTTGAGCACTGAAGCTTTCTTT
cdr3_aa: CSVWLSTEAFF

d_call: NA
j_call: TRBJ1-1
cdr3_length: 17
clone_size: NA
v_call: TRBV28
cdr3_nt: TGTGCCTGCAGCAGTTTACATGAAGAAAGACAGCACACTGAAGCTTTCTTT
cdr3_aa: CACSSLHEERQHTEAFF

d_call: NA
j_call: TRBJ1-1
cdr3_length: 13
clone_size: NA
v_call: TRBV6-1
cdr3_nt: TGTGCCAGCAGTGAAATGAGAGGTACTGAAGCTTTCTTT
cdr3_aa: CASSEMRGTEAFF

d_call: TRBD2
j_call: TRBJ2-7
cdr3_length: 15
clone_size: NA
v_call: TRBV4-2
cdr3_nt: TGTGCCAGCAGCCAGGGGGACTACCCTTCGTACGAGCAGTACTTC
cdr3_aa: CASSQGDYPSYEQYF

d_call: TRBD1
j_call: TRBJ2-7
cdr3_length: 15
clone_size: medium-sized
v_call: TRBV28
cdr3_nt: TGTGCCAGCAATAGGGGGACAGGGAGATCCTACGAGCAGTACTTC
cdr3_aa: CASNRGTGRSYEQYF

d_call: NA
j_call: TRBJ2-7
cdr3_length: 13
clone_size: NA
v_call: TRBV19
cdr3_nt: TGTGCCACGGCGACTGATAGCTCCTACGAGCAGTACTTC
cdr3_aa: CATATDSSYEQYF